Presented here are 9 T cell receptor beta chains from one specimen sequenced in a study of blood T cell repertoires in COVID-19. The protocol was immunoSEQ multiplex PCR, while the TCRdb copy is restricted to in-frame clones and leaves out a portion. The data contain around 110,000 clones, 84% of them singletons. Sequenced material: peripheral blood. These receptor sequences come from a woman aged 55-69 years with acute or convalescent COVID-19.

The chain carries TRBV5-8 and TRBJ2-3; the D gene is possibly TRBD1 (6 bases). The CDR3 runs 15 residues. Trimming took off 2 bases at V and 0 bases at J, with 10 bases between the two ends. From germline, CDR1 is SGHTS and CDR2 YDEGEE. The chain's CDR3 is CASSFGTQSTDTQYF. In DNA, the CDR3 is TGTGCCAGCAGCTTTGGGACACAAAGCACAGATACGCAGTATTTT.

J is TRBJ2-5 and V is TRBV9, with D tentatively TRBD2 (6 bases). Looked up from germline, CDR1 is SGDLS and CDR2 is YYNGEE. V was trimmed by 3 bases and J by 5 bases, leaving 17 bases between them. The CDR3 is made up of 15 amino acids. The CDR3 sequence is CASSAPGAWRETQYF. CDR3 bases: TGTGCCAGCAGCGCGCCGGGAGCATGGAGGGAGACCCAGTACTTC.

V and J are TRBV10-3 and TRBJ2-1; 8 bases are shared with TRBD1. The CDR3 is 13 amino acids. With V trimmed by 7 bases and J by 5 bases, 4 bases remained unmatched. The V gene's germline CDR1 is ENHRY and CDR2 SYGVKD. The DNA of the CDR3 is TGTGCCATCACAGGGGGCATCGACAATGAGCAGTTCTTC. It translates to CAITGGIDNEQFF.

This sequence joins TRBV6-5 and TRBJ1-3, with 8 bases fitting TRBD1. Germline V lookup: CDR1 MNHEY, CDR2 SVGAGI. The CDR3 covers 15 residues. Trimming removed 3 bases from V and 7 bases from J; junction bases left unmatched: 8. CDR3 in amino acids: CASSYNGQGINTIYF. CDR3 bases: TGTGCCAGCAGTTATAATGGACAGGGTATCAACACCATATATTTT.

This rearrangement joins TRBV6-5 to TRBJ1-2; no clear D gene. CDR3 length equals 15 residues. V was shortened by 2 bases and J by 4 bases, with 14 bases between the two germline ends. Per the germline V gene, CDR1 is MNHEY and CDR2 is SVGAGI. The CDR3 DNA reads as TGTGCCAGCAGTTACCGGACTTCTGGACTCTATGGCTACACCTTC. Its protein is CASSYRTSGLYGYTF.

This chain connects TRBV5-1 to TRBJ2-1; 8 nucleotides agree with TRBD1. V shed 0 bases and J 8 bases; nucleotides not matched to a gene: 4. CDR1 SGHRS and CDR2 YFSETQ come from the germline V gene. The CDR3 has 14 residues. The CDR3 loop is CASSLGQGIYEQFF. CDR3 sequence (DNA): TGCGCCAGCAGCTTGGGACAGGGGATCTATGAGCAGTTCTTC.

V and J are TRBV29-1 and TRBJ2-3, with D possibly TRBD1 on 6 matching bases. The V gene's germline CDR1 is SQVTM and CDR2 ANQGSEA. V lost 7 bases, J lost 5 bases, and 16 bases lay in between. This CDR3 spans 13 amino acids. The CDR3 sequence is CSASQGKRDTQYF. Here the CDR3 DNA reads TGCAGCGCCAGCCAGGGGAAGAGAGATACGCAGTATTTT.

Written as DNA, the CDR3 is TGTGCCAGCAGCTTAGCAGGGGGCTCGGGCGAGCAGTACTTC. It encodes CASSLAGGSGEQYF. The chain employs TRBV11-3 and TRBJ2-7; 8 nucleotides line up with TRBD1. J lost 6 bases, V lost 1 base, and 5 bases had no gene match. Germline CDR1 SGHNT, CDR2 YENEEA. The CDR3 runs to 14 residues. The variable domain in full, completed from reference TRBV11-3 and TRBJ2-7, reads EAGVVQSPRYKIIEKKQPVAFWCNPISGHNTLYWYLQNLGQGPELLIRYENEEAVDDSQLPKDRFSAERLKGVDSTLKIQPAELGDSAVYLCASSLAGGSGEQYFGPGTRLTVT.

This clone showed up just a few times. This chain connects TRBV5-1 to TRBJ2-2; no clear D. The CDR3 sequence is 15 residues long. Germline V gene data show CDR1 as SGHRS and CDR2 as YFSETQ. V was shortened by 6 bases and J by 6 bases, with 18 bases between the two germline ends. The CDR3 bases are TGCGCCAGCACAGAAGGTGCGCCGGGTGCCGGGGAGCTGTTTTTT. Protein product: CASTEGAPGAGELFF. Based on the CDR3 plus reference TRBV5-1 and TRBJ2-2, the full variable domain is KAGVTQTPRYLIKTRGQQVTLSCSPISGHRSVSWYQQTPGQGLQFLFEYFSETQRNKGNFPGRFSGRQFSNSRSEMNVSTLELGDSALYLCASTEGAPGAGELFFGEGSRLTVL.